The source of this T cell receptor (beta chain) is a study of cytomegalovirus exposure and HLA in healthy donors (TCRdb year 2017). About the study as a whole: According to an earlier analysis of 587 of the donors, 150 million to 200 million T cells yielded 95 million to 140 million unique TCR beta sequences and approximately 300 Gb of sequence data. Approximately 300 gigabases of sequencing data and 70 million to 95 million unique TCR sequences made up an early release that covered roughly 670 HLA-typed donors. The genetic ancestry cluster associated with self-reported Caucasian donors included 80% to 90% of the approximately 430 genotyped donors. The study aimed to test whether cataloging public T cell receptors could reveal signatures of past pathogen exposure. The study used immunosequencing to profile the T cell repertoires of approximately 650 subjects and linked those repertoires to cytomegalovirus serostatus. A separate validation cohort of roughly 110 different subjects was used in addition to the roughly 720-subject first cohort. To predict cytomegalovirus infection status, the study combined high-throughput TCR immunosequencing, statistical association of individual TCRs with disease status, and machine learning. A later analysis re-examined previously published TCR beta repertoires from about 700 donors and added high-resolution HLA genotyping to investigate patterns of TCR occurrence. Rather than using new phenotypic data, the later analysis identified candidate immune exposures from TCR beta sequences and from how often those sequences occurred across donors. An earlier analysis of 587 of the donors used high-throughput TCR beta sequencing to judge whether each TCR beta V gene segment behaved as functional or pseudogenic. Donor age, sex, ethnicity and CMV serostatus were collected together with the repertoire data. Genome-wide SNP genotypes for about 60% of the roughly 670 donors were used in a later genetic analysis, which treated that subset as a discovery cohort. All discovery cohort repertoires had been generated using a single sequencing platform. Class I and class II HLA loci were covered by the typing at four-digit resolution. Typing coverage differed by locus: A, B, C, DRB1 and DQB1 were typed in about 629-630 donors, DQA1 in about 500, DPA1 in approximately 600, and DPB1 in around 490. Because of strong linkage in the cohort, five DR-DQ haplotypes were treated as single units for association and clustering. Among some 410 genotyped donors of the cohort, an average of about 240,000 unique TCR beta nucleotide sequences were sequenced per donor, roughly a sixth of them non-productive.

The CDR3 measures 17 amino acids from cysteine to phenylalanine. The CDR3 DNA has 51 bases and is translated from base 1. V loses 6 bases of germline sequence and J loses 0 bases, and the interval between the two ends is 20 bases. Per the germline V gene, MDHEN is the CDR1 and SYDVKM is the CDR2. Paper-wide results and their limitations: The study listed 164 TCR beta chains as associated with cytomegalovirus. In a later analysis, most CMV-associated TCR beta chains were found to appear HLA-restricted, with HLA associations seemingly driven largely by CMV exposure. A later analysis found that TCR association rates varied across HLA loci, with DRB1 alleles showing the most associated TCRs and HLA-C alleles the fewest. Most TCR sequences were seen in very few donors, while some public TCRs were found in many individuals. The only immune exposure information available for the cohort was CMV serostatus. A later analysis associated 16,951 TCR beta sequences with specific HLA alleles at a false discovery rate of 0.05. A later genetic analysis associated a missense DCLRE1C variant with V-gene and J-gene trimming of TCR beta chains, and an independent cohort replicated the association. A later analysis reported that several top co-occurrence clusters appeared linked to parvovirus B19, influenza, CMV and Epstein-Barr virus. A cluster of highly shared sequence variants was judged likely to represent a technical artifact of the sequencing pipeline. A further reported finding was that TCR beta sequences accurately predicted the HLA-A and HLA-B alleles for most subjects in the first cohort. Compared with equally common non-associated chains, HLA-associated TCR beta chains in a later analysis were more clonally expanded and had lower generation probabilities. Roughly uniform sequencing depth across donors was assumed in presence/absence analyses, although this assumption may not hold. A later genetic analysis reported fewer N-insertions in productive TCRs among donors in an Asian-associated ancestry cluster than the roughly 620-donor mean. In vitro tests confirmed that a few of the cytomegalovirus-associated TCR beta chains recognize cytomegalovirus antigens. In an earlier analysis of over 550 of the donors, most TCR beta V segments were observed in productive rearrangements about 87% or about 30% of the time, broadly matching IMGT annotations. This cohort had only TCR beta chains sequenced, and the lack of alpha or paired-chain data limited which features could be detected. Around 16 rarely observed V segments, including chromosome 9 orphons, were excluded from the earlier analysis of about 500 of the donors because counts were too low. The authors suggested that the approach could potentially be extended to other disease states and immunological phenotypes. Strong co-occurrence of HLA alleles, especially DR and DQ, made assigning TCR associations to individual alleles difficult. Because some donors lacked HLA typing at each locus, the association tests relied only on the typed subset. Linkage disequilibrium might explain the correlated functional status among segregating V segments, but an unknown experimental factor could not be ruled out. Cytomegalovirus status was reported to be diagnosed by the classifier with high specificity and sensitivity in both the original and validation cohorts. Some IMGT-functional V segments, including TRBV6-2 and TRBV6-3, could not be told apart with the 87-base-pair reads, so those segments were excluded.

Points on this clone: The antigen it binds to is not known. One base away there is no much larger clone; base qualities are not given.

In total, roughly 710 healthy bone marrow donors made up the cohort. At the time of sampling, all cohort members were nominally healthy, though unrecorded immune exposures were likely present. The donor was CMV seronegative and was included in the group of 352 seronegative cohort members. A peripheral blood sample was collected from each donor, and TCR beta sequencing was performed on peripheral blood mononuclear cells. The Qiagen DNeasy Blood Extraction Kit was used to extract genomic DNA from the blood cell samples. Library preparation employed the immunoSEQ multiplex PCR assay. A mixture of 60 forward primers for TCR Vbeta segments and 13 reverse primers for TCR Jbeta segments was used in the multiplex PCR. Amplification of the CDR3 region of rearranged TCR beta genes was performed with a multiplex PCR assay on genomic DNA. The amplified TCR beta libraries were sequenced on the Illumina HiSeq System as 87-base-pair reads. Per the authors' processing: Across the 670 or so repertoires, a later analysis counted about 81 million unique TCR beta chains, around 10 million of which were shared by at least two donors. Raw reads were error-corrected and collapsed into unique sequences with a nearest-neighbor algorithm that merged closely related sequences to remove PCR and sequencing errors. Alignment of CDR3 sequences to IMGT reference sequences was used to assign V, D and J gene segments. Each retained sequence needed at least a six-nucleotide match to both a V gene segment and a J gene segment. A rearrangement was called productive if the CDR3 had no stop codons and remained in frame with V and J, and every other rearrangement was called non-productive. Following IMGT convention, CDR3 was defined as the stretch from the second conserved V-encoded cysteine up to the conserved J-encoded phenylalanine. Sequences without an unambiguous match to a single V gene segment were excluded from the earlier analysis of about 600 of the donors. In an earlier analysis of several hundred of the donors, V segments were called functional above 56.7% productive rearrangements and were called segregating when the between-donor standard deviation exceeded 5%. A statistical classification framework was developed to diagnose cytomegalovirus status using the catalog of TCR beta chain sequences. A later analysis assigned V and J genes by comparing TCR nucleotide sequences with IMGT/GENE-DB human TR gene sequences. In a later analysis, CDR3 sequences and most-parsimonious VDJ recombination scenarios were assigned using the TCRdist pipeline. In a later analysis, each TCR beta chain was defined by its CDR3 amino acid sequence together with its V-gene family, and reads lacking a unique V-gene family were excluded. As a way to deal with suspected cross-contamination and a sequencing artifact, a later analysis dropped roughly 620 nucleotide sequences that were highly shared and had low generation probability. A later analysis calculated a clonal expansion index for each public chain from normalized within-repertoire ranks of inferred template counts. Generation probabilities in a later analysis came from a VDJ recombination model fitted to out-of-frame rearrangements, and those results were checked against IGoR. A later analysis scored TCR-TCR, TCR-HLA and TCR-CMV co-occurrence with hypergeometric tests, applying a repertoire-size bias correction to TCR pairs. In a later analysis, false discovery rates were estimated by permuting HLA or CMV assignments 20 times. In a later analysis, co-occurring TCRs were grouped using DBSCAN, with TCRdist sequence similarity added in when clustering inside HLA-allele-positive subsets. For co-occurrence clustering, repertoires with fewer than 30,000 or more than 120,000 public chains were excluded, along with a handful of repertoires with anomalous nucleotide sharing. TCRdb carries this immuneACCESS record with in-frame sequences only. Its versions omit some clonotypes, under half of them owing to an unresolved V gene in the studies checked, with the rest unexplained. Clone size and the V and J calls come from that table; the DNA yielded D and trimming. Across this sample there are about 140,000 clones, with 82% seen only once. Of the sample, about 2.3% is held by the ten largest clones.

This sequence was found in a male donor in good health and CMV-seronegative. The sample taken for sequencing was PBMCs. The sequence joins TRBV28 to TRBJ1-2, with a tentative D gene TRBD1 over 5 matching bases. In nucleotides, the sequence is TGTGCCAGCAGGCCGATCCCTGACAGCTCAGCTAACTATGGCTACACCTTC. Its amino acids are CASRPIPDSSANYGYTF.